Listed below are T cell receptor beta chains from one sample, sequenced in a study of T-cell reconstitution after alpha-beta-depleted transplantation in children. TCRdb re-called the PCR reads with MiXCR, one entry per CDR3 protein. The table lists 550,000 to 600,000 distinct CDR3 sequences, around 23% of them singletons, with 14% in the top ten. The sample in question was PBMCs, mostly from graft donor cells, obtained 360 days after TCRalphabeta/CD19-depleted stem cell transplant. The receptors derive from a boy under two years old who had a stem cell transplant for acute myeloid leukemia, so the T cells may come from the graft donor. The CDR3 runs from the conserved cysteine through the conserved F or W. D genes are given only for firm matches. Expanded clones get a size class; other rows say once, few or many, or leave the size out.

v_call,j_call,clone_size,d_call,cdr3_nt,cdr3_aa
TRBV5-1,TRBJ1-6,few,-,TGCGCCAGCAGCTCCGGGAACAATTCACCCCTCCACTTT,CASSSGNNSPLHF
TRBV29-1,TRBJ2-3,-,-,TGCAGCGCCGGGGGGCAGGGGACAGTGCGTCCAGATACGCAGTATTTT,CSAGGQGTVRPDTQYF
TRBV10-3,TRBJ2-3,-,-,TGTGCCATCAGTGGGGCCACCACAGATACGCAGTATTTT,CAISGATTDTQYF
TRBV7-2,TRBJ2-7,-,-,TGTGCCAGCAGCTTAGAGGCCCCCAAAATAGGCTACGAGCAGTACTTC,CASSLEAPKIGYEQYF
TRBV20-1,TRBJ2-5,few,-,TGCAGTGCTAGAGATGGTCCAGGGGCCTACCCGTACCAAGAGACCCAGTACTTC,CSARDGPGAYPYQETQYF
TRBV3-1,TRBJ1-4,-,-,TGTGCCAGCAGCGGACACCGAGAAAAACTGTTTTTT,CASSGHREKLFF
TRBV7-2,TRBJ2-1,few,-,TGTGCCAGCAGCGTCACATGGTCCGGATACAATGAGCAGTTCTTC,CASSVTWSGYNEQFF
TRBV7-9,TRBJ1-1,many,-,TGTGCCAGCAGCTCAAACAGGGTATCAACTGAAGCTTTCTTT,CASSSNRVSTEAFF
TRBV6-5,TRBJ1-2,many,-,TGTGCCAGCAGTTACAGGCCTCACCTTAACTATGGCTACACCTTC,CASSYRPHLNYGYTF
TRBV28,TRBJ2-3,-,-,TGTGCCAGCAGTTCTATCCTCCTAGGGGGGTGGGGCACAGATACGCAGTATTTT,CASSSILLGGWGTDTQYF
TRBV10-3,TRBJ2-3,many,TRBD2,TGTGCCATCAGCGACGGGACTAGCGGGGGTAGGGATACGCAGTATTTT,CAISDGTSGGRDTQYF
TRBV7-2,TRBJ1-1,-,-,TGTGCCAGCAGCTTAGCCCCAGGAAAAGCTTTCTTT,CASSLAPGKAFF
TRBV24-1,TRBJ2-1,many,TRBD1,TGTGCCACCAGTGAGGGGACAGGGGACTCCTACAATGAGCAGTTCTTC,CATSEGTGDSYNEQFF
TRBV12-3/TRBV12-4,TRBJ2-3,few,TRBD2,TGTGCCAGCAGCCGTGGGACTAGCGGGGGGGTAGATACGCAGTATTTT,CASSRGTSGGVDTQYF
TRBV12-3/TRBV12-4,TRBJ2-1,few,TRBD1,TGTGCCAGCAGTTTCCGGGACAGGGCCTTGAATGAGCAGTTCTTC,CASSFRDRALNEQFF
TRBV4-3,TRBJ2-3,-,TRBD1,TGCGCCAGCAGCCCTAGACAGGGGGCAAATACGCAGTATTTT,CASSPRQGANTQYF
TRBV4-3,TRBJ2-7,-,-,TGCGCCAGCAGCCAAGGGGTGGAATACGAGCAGTACTTC,CASSQGVEYEQYF
TRBV5-4,TRBJ2-5,-,-,TGTGCCAGCAGCTTGTTACTATTAAGGGACGGAAAACAAGAGACCCAGTACTTC,CASSLLLLRDGKQETQYF
TRBV9,TRBJ2-4,-,-,TGTGCCAGCAGCCGATGGGACCAAAACATTCAGTACTTC,CASSRWDQNIQYF
TRBV20-1,TRBJ1-2,few,-,TGCAGTGCCAAAACAGGGTTCCTCTATGGCTACACCTTC,CSAKTGFLYGYTF
TRBV5-1,TRBJ2-1,many,-,TGCGCCAGCAGCTTGAGCATTGAGCAGTTCTTC,CASSLSIEQFF
TRBV5-6,TRBJ2-3,many,-,TGTGCCAGCAGCTTGGTCGGGGGACTCACAGATACGCAGTATTTT,CASSLVGGLTDTQYF
TRBV12-3/TRBV12-4,TRBJ2-5,many,TRBD2,TGTGCCAGCAGTTTACTGCGGGGGGCCCCCTTGGAAGAGACCCAGTACTTC,CASSLLRGAPLEETQYF
TRBV6-1,TRBJ2-3,-,-,TGTGCCAGCAGTGATCGGGCTACCACAGATACGCAGTATTTT,CASSDRATTDTQYF
TRBV4-3,TRBJ1-2,few,-,TGCGCCAGCAGCCAAGAAGACGGATCCTATGGCTACACCTTC,CASSQEDGSYGYTF
TRBV6-5,TRBJ2-5,-,-,TGTGCCAGCAGTTACAGGACGGGGAGAGAAGAGACCCAGTACTTC,CASSYRTGREETQYF
TRBV6-5,TRBJ2-1,many,-,TGTGCCAGCAGTTACCCAGTGCAGTTCTTC,CASSYPVQFF
TRBV6-5,TRBJ2-2,few,TRBD2,TGTGCCAGCAGTTACAATCGCGGGGGACCCACCGGGGAGCTGTTTTTT,CASSYNRGGPTGELFF
TRBV29-1,TRBJ1-2,-,TRBD1,TGCAGCGTGGCGGGACAGGATTATGGCTACACCTTC,CSVAGQDYGYTF
TRBV20-1,TRBJ1-1,few,-,TGCAGTGCGTCTAGGTCAAGATTCACTGAAGCTTTCTTT,CSASRSRFTEAFF
TRBV19,TRBJ1-1,few,-,TGTGCCAGTAGTATAGGACAAGGGGCTGAAGCTTTCTTT,CASSIGQGAEAFF
TRBV5-1,TRBJ2-3,many,-,TGCGCCAGCAGCTTGGACCGCCCCACAGATACGCAGTATTTT,CASSLDRPTDTQYF
TRBV13,TRBJ2-1,few,-,TGTGCCAGCAGCTTGGGTACCGGGACACCGATCTACAATGAGCAGTTCTTC,CASSLGTGTPIYNEQFF
TRBV6-1,TRBJ2-3,many,-,TGTGCCAGCAGTGTGGCCCAGGGTAGCACAGATACGCAGTATTTT,CASSVAQGSTDTQYF
TRBV20-1,TRBJ1-5,many,-,TGCAGTGCTTCGGACCGCGATAGCAATCAGCCCCAGCATTTT,CSASDRDSNQPQHF
TRBV5-1,TRBJ2-1,-,-,TGCGCCAGCACCGTACAGGGGCGGGAGACCCAGTTCTTC,CASTVQGRETQFF
TRBV7-2,TRBJ2-7,-,-,TGTGCCAGCAGCTTCGGGATCGCGTACGAGCAGTACTTC,CASSFGIAYEQYF
TRBV6-5,TRBJ2-3,few,-,TGTGCCAGCAGTTACGGGTTCACAGATACGCAGTATTTT,CASSYGFTDTQYF
TRBV3-1,TRBJ1-1,few,-,TGTGCCAGCAGCCCGTACCTGGAACCAGACACTGAAGCTTTCTTT,CASSPYLEPDTEAFF
TRBV20-1,TRBJ2-5,many,-,TGCAGTGCTAGACCGGTGCCCCGGGACGGGACCCAGTACTTC,CSARPVPRDGTQYF
TRBV13,TRBJ2-3,many,-,TGTGCCAGCAATAAGGGTCGGACAGATACGCAGTATTTT,CASNKGRTDTQYF
TRBV20-1,TRBJ1-1,-,-,TGCAGTGCTAGAGGTTCCGGGGTCAACACTGAAGCTTTCTTT,CSARGSGVNTEAFF
TRBV24-1,TRBJ2-3,-,-,TGTGCCACCAGGGACTACGGGACAGATACGCAGTATTTT,CATRDYGTDTQYF
TRBV12-3/TRBV12-4,TRBJ2-3,-,-,TGTGCCAGCAGTTTGAGCCAGGGGAAGGTAGATACGCAGTATTTT,CASSLSQGKVDTQYF
TRBV2,TRBJ2-5,-,TRBD1,TGTGCCAGCAGTGAGCAGGGGGCACAGACCCAGTACTTC,CASSEQGAQTQYF
TRBV12-3/TRBV12-4,TRBJ2-1,-,-,TGTGCCAGCAGTTCTGAGACAGCCTACAATGAGCAGTTCTTC,CASSSETAYNEQFF